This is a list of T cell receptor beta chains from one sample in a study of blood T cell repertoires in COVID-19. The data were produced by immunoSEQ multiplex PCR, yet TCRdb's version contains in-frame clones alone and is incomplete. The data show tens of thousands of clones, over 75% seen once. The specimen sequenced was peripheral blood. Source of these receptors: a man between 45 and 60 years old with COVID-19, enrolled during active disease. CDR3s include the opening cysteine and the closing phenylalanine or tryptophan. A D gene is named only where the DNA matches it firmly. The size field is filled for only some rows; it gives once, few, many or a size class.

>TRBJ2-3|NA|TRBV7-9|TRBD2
CASSLLLSGRPDTQYF
TGTGCCAGCAGCTTACTTCTTAGCGGGAGACCAGATACGCAGTATTTT
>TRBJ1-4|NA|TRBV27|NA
CASSLGRGGEKLFF
TGTGCCAGCAGTTTAGGCAGGGGCGGTGAAAAACTGTTTTTT
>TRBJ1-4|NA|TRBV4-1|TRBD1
CASSQDEGAGSEKLFF
TGCGCCAGCAGCCAAGATGAGGGGGCAGGAAGTGAAAAACTGTTTTTT
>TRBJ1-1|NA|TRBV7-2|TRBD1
CASSSWDRVAAEAFF
TGTGCCAGCAGCTCATGGGACAGGGTCGCTGCTGAAGCTTTCTTT
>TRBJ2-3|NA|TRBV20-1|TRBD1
CSASPTGGADTQYF
TGCAGTGCTAGTCCGACAGGGGGAGCAGATACGCAGTATTTT
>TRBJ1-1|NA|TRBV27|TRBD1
CASSLSGGRYTEAFF
TGTGCCAGCAGTTTATCAGGGGGCAGGTACACTGAAGCTTTCTTT
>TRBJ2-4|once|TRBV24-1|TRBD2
CATIPGAGGKKNIQYF
TGTGCCACCATCCCGGGGGCGGGAGGGAAAAAGAACATTCAGTACTTC
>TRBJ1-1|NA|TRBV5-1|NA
CASSLTGSMNTEAFF
TGCGCCAGCAGCTTGACAGGGTCAATGAACACTGAAGCTTTCTTT
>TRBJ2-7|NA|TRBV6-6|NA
CASSPWLGQARGGYEQYF
TGTGCCAGCAGTCCCTGGCTGGGTCAGGCTAGAGGGGGCTACGAGCAGTACTTC
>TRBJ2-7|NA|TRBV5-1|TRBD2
CASRRSTSPGLSSYEQYF
TGCGCCAGCAGAAGAAGTACCTCTCCGGGACTAAGCTCCTACGAGCAGTACTTC
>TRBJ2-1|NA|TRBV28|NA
CASHSAGLFNEQFF
TGTGCCAGCCACTCAGCGGGTCTGTTTAATGAGCAGTTCTTC
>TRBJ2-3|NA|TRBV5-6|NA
CASSLVREAYSDTQYF
TGTGCCAGCAGCTTGGTGAGGGAGGCCTACTCAGATACGCAGTATTTT
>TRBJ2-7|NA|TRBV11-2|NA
CASSLRRMSEQYF
TGTGCCAGCAGCTTACGCAGAATGTCCGAGCAGTACTTC
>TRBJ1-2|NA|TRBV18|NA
CASSPSGYGYTF
TGTGCCAGCTCACCAAGCGGCTATGGCTACACCTTC
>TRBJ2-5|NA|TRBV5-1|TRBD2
CASSLRTGGQETQYF
TGCGCCAGCAGCTTGCGGACGGGAGGACAAGAGACCCAGTACTTC
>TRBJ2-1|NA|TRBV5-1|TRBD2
CASTRTSGNNEQFF
TGCGCCAGCACTAGGACTAGCGGGAACAATGAGCAGTTCTTC
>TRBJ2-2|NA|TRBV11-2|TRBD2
CASSLTLAGRNPGELFF
TGTGCCAGCAGCCTGACTTTAGCGGGACGGAATCCCGGGGAGCTGTTTTTT
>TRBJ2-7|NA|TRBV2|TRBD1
CASRWGTANYEQYF
TGTGCCAGCAGATGGGGGACAGCAAACTACGAGCAGTACTTC
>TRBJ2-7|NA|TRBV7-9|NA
CASSLGLGEGESYEQYF
TGTGCCAGCAGCTTAGGGTTAGGGGAGGGGGAGTCCTACGAGCAGTACTTC
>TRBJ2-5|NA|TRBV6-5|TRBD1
CASSYSRGGGETQYF
TGTGCCAGCAGTTACTCGAGAGGGGGCGGAGAGACCCAGTACTTC
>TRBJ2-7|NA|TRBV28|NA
CASSFTGRVSYEQYF
TGTGCCAGCAGTTTCACCGGGAGAGTTTCCTACGAGCAGTACTTC
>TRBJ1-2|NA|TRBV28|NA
CASSLGPFGYTF
TGTGCCAGCAGTTTAGGGCCGTTCGGCTACACCTTC
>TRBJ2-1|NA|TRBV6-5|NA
CASDTYNEQFF
TGTGCCAGCGACACCTACAATGAGCAGTTCTTC
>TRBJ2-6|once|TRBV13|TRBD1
CASRRQGSGANVLTF
TGTGCCAGCCGCCGACAGGGCTCTGGGGCCAACGTCCTGACTTTC
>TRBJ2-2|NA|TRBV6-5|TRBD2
CASSYSGAGGAGELFF
TGTGCCAGCAGTTACTCGGGGGCGGGAGGTGCCGGGGAGCTGTTTTTT
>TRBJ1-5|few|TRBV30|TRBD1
CAWSDGYRGSNQPQHF
TGTGCCTGGAGTGACGGTTACAGGGGTAGCAATCAGCCCCAGCATTTT
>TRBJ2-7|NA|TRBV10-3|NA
CAISGAGNEQYF
TGTGCCATCAGTGGGGCAGGCAACGAGCAGTACTTC
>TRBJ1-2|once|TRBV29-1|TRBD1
CSVPQWTGGGYTF
TGCAGCGTTCCACAATGGACAGGGGGTGGCTACACCTTC
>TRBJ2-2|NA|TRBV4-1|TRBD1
CASSLGQGKNTGELFF
TGCGCCAGCAGTCTGGGACAGGGAAAGAACACCGGGGAGCTGTTTTTT
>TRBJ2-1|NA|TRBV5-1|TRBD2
CASSSGSVVHEQFF
TGCGCCAGCAGCAGCGGGAGTGTCGTCCATGAGCAGTTCTTC